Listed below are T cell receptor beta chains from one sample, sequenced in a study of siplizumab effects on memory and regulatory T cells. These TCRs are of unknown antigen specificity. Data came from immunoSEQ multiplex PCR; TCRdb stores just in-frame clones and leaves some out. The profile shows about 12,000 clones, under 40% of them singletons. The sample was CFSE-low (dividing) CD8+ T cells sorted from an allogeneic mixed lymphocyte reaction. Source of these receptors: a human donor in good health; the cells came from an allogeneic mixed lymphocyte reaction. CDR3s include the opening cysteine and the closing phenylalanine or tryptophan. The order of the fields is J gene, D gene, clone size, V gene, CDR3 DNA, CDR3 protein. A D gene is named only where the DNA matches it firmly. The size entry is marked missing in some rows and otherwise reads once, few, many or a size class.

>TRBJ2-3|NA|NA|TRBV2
TGTGCCAGCAGGCTCCCCCGGTCAGCTAGCACAGATACGCAGTATTTT
CASRLPRSASTDTQYF
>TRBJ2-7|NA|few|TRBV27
TGTGCCAGCAGTTTCCTCGGGGACTCCTACGAGCAGTACTTC
CASSFLGDSYEQYF
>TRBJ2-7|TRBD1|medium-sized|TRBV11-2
TGTGCCAGCAGTTATGGGACAGGTTGGGCCTACGAGCAGTACTTC
CASSYGTGWAYEQYF
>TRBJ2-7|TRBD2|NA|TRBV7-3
TGTGCCAGCAGCACGGGGGCTAGCGGGAACGACCTCTACGAGCAGTACTTC
CASSTGASGNDLYEQYF
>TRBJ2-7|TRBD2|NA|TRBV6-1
TGTGCCAGCAGTGCTTCAGGGACTACCTACGAGCAGTACTTC
CASSASGTTYEQYF
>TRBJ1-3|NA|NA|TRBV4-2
TGTGCCAGCAGCTTTGGACAGGGAAACACCATATATTTT
CASSFGQGNTIYF
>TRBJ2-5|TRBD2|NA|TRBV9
TGTGCCAGCAGCGTAGCTACGACTAGCGGGAGTGGGGAGACCCAGTACTTC
CASSVATTSGSGETQYF
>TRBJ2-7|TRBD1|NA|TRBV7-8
TGTGCCAGCAGCCCTTGGACAGGGTCCTACGAGCAGTACTTC
CASSPWTGSYEQYF
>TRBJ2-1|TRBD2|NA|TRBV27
TGTGCCAGCAGTCCATACCTAGCGGGGGGGGCGGGGGATGAGCAGTTCTTC
CASSPYLAGGAGDEQFF
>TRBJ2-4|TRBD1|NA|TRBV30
TGTGCCTGGAGTGGCGGACAGGGGGCGGACATTCAGTACTTC
CAWSGGQGADIQYF
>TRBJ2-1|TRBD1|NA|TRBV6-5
TGTGCCAGCAGCCTTTGGACAGGGGCGAATGAGCAGTTCTTC
CASSLWTGANEQFF
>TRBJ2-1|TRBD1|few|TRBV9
TGTGCCAGCAGCGTAGGTGGACAGGGTCTCGACAATGAGCAGTTCTTC
CASSVGGQGLDNEQFF
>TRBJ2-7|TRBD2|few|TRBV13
TGTGCCAGCAGCTTGGGGACTAGCGGGAGTATAGTCTACGAGCAGTACTTC
CASSLGTSGSIVYEQYF
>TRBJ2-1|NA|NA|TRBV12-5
TGTGCTAGTGCCCCAGCCTCCTACAATGAGCAGTTCTTC
CASAPASYNEQFF
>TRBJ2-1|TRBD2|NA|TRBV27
TGTGCCAGCCGTATCGGGCTTGGACTAGCGGGGGGGCGGGAGCAGTTCTTC
CASRIGLGLAGGREQFF
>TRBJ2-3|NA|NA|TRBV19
TGTGCCAGTAGTATAGTAGGGTTTAGCACAGATACGCAGTATTTT
CASSIVGFSTDTQYF
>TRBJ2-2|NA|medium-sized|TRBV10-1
TGCGCCAGCAGTGAAGAAGGACAGTACTACACCGGGGAGCTGTTTTTT
CASSEEGQYYTGELFF
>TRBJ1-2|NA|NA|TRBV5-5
TGTGCCAGCATCAGGGACTCAGGGGATGTCCACCATGGCTACACCTTC
CASIRDSGDVHHGYTF
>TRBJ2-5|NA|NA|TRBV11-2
TGTGCCAGCAGCCCAGTGAATGTGGAGACCCAGTACTTC
CASSPVNVETQYF
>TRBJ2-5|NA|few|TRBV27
TGTGCCAGCAGCCCACAGGGTGTCCAAGAGACCCAGTACTTC
CASSPQGVQETQYF
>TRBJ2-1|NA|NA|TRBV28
TGTGCCAGCAGTTTATTCAGGGCAGGTCCGTACAATGAGCAGTTCTTC
CASSLFRAGPYNEQFF
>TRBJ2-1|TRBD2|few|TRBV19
TGTGCCAGTAGTATGGGACTATTCAATGAGCAGTTCTTC
CASSMGLFNEQFF
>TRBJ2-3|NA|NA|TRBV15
TGTGCCACGGTACTTGCGCCCTTATCGGCCGGTACGCAGTATTTT
CATVLAPLSAGTQYF
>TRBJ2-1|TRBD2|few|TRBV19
TGTGCCAGTAGTCCCCCGGGGGGGTTCGATGAGCAGTTCTTC
CASSPPGGFDEQFF
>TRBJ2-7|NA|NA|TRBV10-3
TGTGCCATCAGTGAGCCGGAGGCGGTTTGGTACGAGCAGTACTTC
CAISEPEAVWYEQYF